This TCR beta chain was sequenced during a study of blood T cell repertoires in COVID-19. In the study overall: Sites in the United States, Italy and Spain provided acute and convalescent COVID-19 samples. In each case, the material was cDNA or gDNA derived from T cells, B-cell-depleted T cells, or PBMCs.

This CDR3 has 14 residues. Trimming cost V 1 base and J 2 bases, with 10 bases left between them. The germline V gene has CDR1 SGHRS and CDR2 YFSETQ. Authors' processing steps: Nucleated cell number was recorded as an estimate derived from reference gene primer amplification. Libraries were prepared by immunoSEQ multiplex PCR; TCRdb keeps only in-frame clonotypes and omits some of them. V, J and clone size derive from that table, while D and trimming were established from the DNA sequence. The sample includes 100,000 or so clones, roughly 96% of them seen just once. The sequence was obtained from a human donor with active COVID-19. The donor label of this sample is uncertain. The sequenced sample was peripheral blood. V usage is TRBV5-1 and J usage is TRBJ2-7; possible D gene TRBD1, 5 bases. The DNA of the CDR3 is TGCGCCAGCAGCTTGTGGGGCAGGGCCTACGAGCAGTACTTC. Amino acids: CASSLWGRAYEQYF.